The clone carrying this TCR beta chain has at least ten counts. The record originates from a study of T-cell reconstitution after alpha-beta-depleted transplantation in children. Trimming took 4 bases from V and 6 from J, leaving 10 bases between them. CDR3 size: 13 residues. Germline CDR1 and CDR2: SQVTM and ANQGSEA. It was with unique molecular identifiers that the TCRbeta library was prepared. One entry per CDR3 protein results from TCRdb running MiXCR on the PCR reads. The sample lists around 680,000 distinct CDR3 sequences; 16% were seen once. This TCR was recovered from a human donor who donated a stem cell graft to a child with acute myeloid leukemia. Specimen: PBMCs from the stem cell graft donor, collected from the stem cell graft. The chain links TRBV29-1 to TRBJ1-6, with D perhaps matching TRBD1 (6 bases). The CDR3 bases are TGCAGCGTTGGGGACAAGGGTAATTCACCCCTCCACTTT. This sequence encodes CSVGDKGNSPLHF. Complete variable domain (other parts from reference TRBV29-1 and TRBJ1-6): SAVISQKPSRDICQRGTSLTIQCQVDSQVTMMFWYRQQPGQSLTLIATANQGSEATYESGFVIDKFPISRPNLTFSTLTVSNMSPEDSSIYLCSVGDKGNSPLHFGNGTRLTVT.